Below are 27 T cell receptor beta chains sequenced from a single sample in a study of molecular identifiers for immune sequencing clone quantification. TCRdb reanalysed the PCR reads using MiXCR and keeps one entry per CDR3 protein. Here the sample spans about 100,000 distinct CDR3 sequences, around 20% being singletons. The sequenced sample was naive CD8+ T cells from blood, with Jurkat cell RNA spiked in. Subset indicated: FACS-sorted CD8+CD4-CCR7+CD45RA+ naive T cells. These receptor sequences come from a human donor in good health. Some libraries in this study had Jurkat cell RNA spiked in.

In its sample, this clonotype was seen a few times. This chain uses TRBV20-1 with TRBJ2-7, with TRBD2 identical over 11 bases. With 7 bases clipped from V and 3 bases from J, the junction kept 2 bases outside the gene matches. CDR3 size: 12 residues. Germline values: CDR1 DFQATT, CDR2 SNEGSKA (reference sequence). This CDR3 is CSGTSGSYEQYF. The CDR3 DNA reads as TGCAGTGGAACTAGCGGGAGCTACGAGCAGTACTTC.

To note about this clonotype: At one boundary the junction diverges from the germline segment, which might be a read error. V and J are TRBV20-1 and TRBJ2-7; D perhaps matches TRBD2 (5 bases). In germline, CDR1 is DFQATT, CDR2 SNEGSKA (reference sequence). The length of the CDR3 is 11 residues. The CDR3 DNA sequence: TGCAGTGCTAGAGTTGACTACGAGCAGCACTTC. Translation: CSARVDYEQHF.

In its sample, this clonotype was seen a few times. The chain combines TRBV4-1 with TRBJ2-1; D is unresolved. Germline lookup yields CDR1 MGHRA and CDR2 YSYEKL. The CDR3 covers 13 residues. Trimming stripped 3 bases from V and 8 bases from J, with 11 bases between. DNA for the CDR3: TGCGCCAGCAGCCAGACCATATGGGATGAGCAGTTCTTC. Translation gives CASSQTIWDEQFF.

This clonotype has a count of ten or more. This chain links TRBV6-5 with TRBJ2-7; D assignment may be TRBD1 or TRBD2 (5 bases each). This CDR3 region has 12 residues. V was shortened by 0 bases and J by 7 bases, with 7 bases between the two germline ends. The germline gives CDR1 MNHEY, CDR2 SVGAGI. CDR3 loop: CASSYSGGEQYF. CDR3 bases: TGTGCCAGCAGTTACTCTGGGGGAGAGCAGTACTTC.

This clonotype was counted only a few times. This rearrangement joins TRBV20-1 to TRBJ2-5; 8 nucleotides line up with TRBD2. The germline V gene encodes CDR1 DFQATT and CDR2 SNEGSKA (reference sequence). This CDR3 spans 15 amino acids. Losses at the gene ends were 6 bases for V and 4 bases for J; bases not matched to a gene: 13. For the CDR3, the DNA is TGCAGTGCGAGGGGGACTAGTCAATCCCCAGAGACCCAGTACTTC. Translating gives CSARGTSQSPETQYF.

This clonotype occurred many times. This chain joins TRBV7-9 and TRBJ2-2; no firm D call. There are 12 residues in the CDR3. Trimming cost V 3 bases and J 7 bases, with 6 bases left between them. The germline V gene has CDR1 SEHNR and CDR2 FQNEAQ (reference sequence). The CDR3 reads CASSFVGGELFF. The CDR3 region has the DNA TGTGCCAGCAGCTTCGTAGGCGGGGAGCTGTTTTTT. The full variable domain, completed using reference TRBV7-9 and TRBJ2-2, is DTGVSQNPRHKITKRGQNVTFRCDPISEHNRLYWYRQTLGQGPEFLTYFQNEAQLEKSRLLSDRFSAERPKGSFSTLEIQRTEQGDSAMYLCASSFVGGELFFGEGSRLTVL.

This clonotype appeared a few times. V usage is TRBV4-3 and J usage is TRBJ1-5; possibly TRBD1 for D (6 bases). V was trimmed by 2 bases and J by 3 bases, leaving 17 bases between them. Germline CDR1 and CDR2: LGHNA and YSLEER. CDR3 length: 17 amino acids. The CDR3 region is CASSQTLGTGYNQPQHF. The CDR3, as DNA: TGCGCCAGCAGCCAAACTTTGGGAACAGGGTACAATCAGCCCCAGCATTTT.

Points on this clonotype: One end of the junction varies from germline; a read error may be responsible. The chain joins TRBV5-3 to TRBJ1-1; maybe TRBD1 (6 bases). Being an ORF, TRBV5-3 has a function that is uncertain. CDR3 length: 14 residues. The chain's CDR3 is CASSWDKRNTEAFF. The DNA of the CDR3 is TGTGCCAGCAGCTGGGACAAGAGGAACACTGAAGCTTTCTTT.

This clonotype was seen at least ten times. The chain carries TRBV7-2 and TRBJ2-3; D is perhaps TRBD2 (6 bases). V shed 3 bases and J shed 3 bases, with 13 bases lying between them. The CDR3 totals 15 residues. Germline CDR1 and CDR2: SGHTA and FQGNSA. The CDR3 here is CASSFWGGVTDTQYF. As DNA, the CDR3 is TGTGCCAGCAGCTTTTGGGGCGGGGTGACAGATACGCAGTATTTT.

This clonotype was observed a handful of times. V usage is TRBV19 and J usage is TRBJ1-2, with D possibly TRBD1 on 6 matching bases. Germline V gene sequence: CDR1 LNHDA, CDR2 SQIVND (reference sequence). The CDR3 has 13 residues. Trimming took 7 bases from V and 7 from J, leaving 16 bases between them. The CDR3 DNA reads TGTGCCAGTAACGACTTACAGGGCGGTGGCTACACCTTC. Protein sequence: CASNDLQGGGYTF.

This clonotype was seen at least ten times. The rearrangement joins TRBV29-1 to TRBJ2-1; D gene unclear. This CDR3 spans 14 amino acids. The germline V gene has CDR1 SQVTM and CDR2 ANQGSEA. Trimming took off 1 base at V and 2 bases at J, with 9 bases between the two ends. In DNA form, the CDR3 reads TGCAGCGTTGAAGGGCAGAGGACCTACAATGAGCAGTTCTTC. As protein: CSVEGQRTYNEQFF.

Concerning this clonotype itself: Possible read error: a much larger clone is one base away. The genes are TRBV7-9 and TRBJ2-1, with 10 bases that match TRBD2. CDR3 length: 18 residues. CDR1 and CDR2 (germline): SEHNR, FQNEAQ (reference sequence). The CDR3 loop is CASSLGSSGRVLGNERFF. The CDR3 nucleotides read TGTGCCAGCAGCTTAGGATCTAGCGGGAGAGTATTGGGGAATGAGCGGTTCTTC.

Points on this clonotype: Given a much more abundant clone one base away, this may be a read error. The chain's CDR3 is CASSQADSYSEQFF. The DNA for the CDR3 is TGTGCCAGCTCCCAGGCGGATTCCTACAGTGAGCAGTTCTTC. The chain links TRBV6-2 or TRBV6-3 to TRBJ2-1; no reliable D call. The CDR3 is 14 residues long. CDR1 is MNHEY, CDR2 SVGEGT, per germline.

This chain uses TRBV11-1 with TRBJ1-1, with TRBD1 as a possible D gene (6 bases). CDR1 SGHAT and CDR2 FQDESV come from the germline V gene (reference sequence). The CDR3 length is 14 residues. Trimming shortened V by 4 bases and J by 4 bases, and 13 bases separated the two germline ends. As DNA, the CDR3 is TGTGCCAGCAGCTCACCGGGGGGCGGCACTGAAGCTTTCTTT. This gives the protein CASSSPGGGTEAFF.

In its sample, this clonotype was seen a few times. This sequence joins TRBV29-1 and TRBJ1-2; D unresolved. V was shortened by 3 bases and J by 6 bases, with 11 bases between the two germline ends. Per germline, CDR1 SQVTM and CDR2 ANQGSEA. The CDR3 spans 12 residues. The CDR3 spells CSVDSPGDGYTF. The CDR3 bases are TGCAGCGTTGATTCCCCAGGAGATGGCTACACCTTC.

This clonotype appeared a single time. Lacking the conserved final phenylalanine or tryptophan, this CDR3 likely reflects a read error. The gene calls are TRBV7-9 and TRBJ2-1; D perhaps matches TRBD2 (5 bases). Germline V gene lookup returns CDR1 SEHNR and CDR2 FQNEAQ (reference sequence). The CDR3 has 12 residues. V lost 3 bases and J 8 bases, leaving 8 bases between the germline ends. The CDR3 sequence: CASSLSSDEQFL. CDR3 nucleotides: TGTGCCAGCAGCTTGAGTAGCGATGAGCAGTTCCTC.

Regarding this clonotype: A much more abundant neighbour one base away suggests this may be a read error. The rearrangement uses TRBV30 and TRBJ2-7, with 7 bases aligning to TRBD1. This CDR3 spans 13 amino acids. CDR1 GTSNPN and CDR2 SVGIG come from the germline V gene (reference sequence). The V and J ends lost 1 base and 4 bases, in that order; junction bases with no gene match: 4. CDR3: CAWSAGRGYEQYF. DNA for the CDR3: TGTGCCTGGAGTGCGGGCAGGGGGTACGAGCAGTACTTC.

Remarks on this clonotype: A read error may be the cause here, since a much bigger clone is one base away. V and J are TRBV19 and TRBJ2-7; D unclear. Germline V gene data show CDR1 as LNHDA and CDR2 as SQIVND (reference sequence). The CDR3 runs to 13 residues. Trimming left V 5 bases short and J 0 bases short, with 8 bases between. The DNA of the CDR3 is TGTGCCAGTAGTGGGATAGACTCCTACGAGCAGTACTTC. Encoded protein: CASSGIDSYEQYF. Full variable domain (missing parts from reference TRBV19 and TRBJ2-7): DGGITQSPKYLFRKEGQNVTLSCEQNLNHDAMYWYRQDPGQGLRLIYYSQIVNDFQKGDIAEGYSVSREKKESFPLTVTSAQKNPTAFYLCASSGIDSYEQYFGPGTRLTVT.

The sample holds many counts of this clonotype. V usage is TRBV20-1 and J usage is TRBJ2-7; D is unclear. V was clipped by 1 base and J by 6 bases, with 13 bases between them. Germline V gene lookup returns CDR1 DFQATT and CDR2 SNEGSKA (reference sequence). This CDR3 is 13 amino acids long. In DNA form, the CDR3 reads TGCAGTGCTAGAGTTCAAGAGACGGTCGAGCAGTACTTC. Protein sequence: CSARVQETVEQYF.

This clonotype was seen just once. A much bigger clone sits one base away, suggesting this may be a read error. This chain connects TRBV19 to TRBJ2-2; 12 positions match TRBD2. CDR3 size: 18 residues. Germline trimming cut 3 bases from V and 7 bases from J; bases unmatched to any gene: 12. Germline V lookup: CDR1 LNHDA, CDR2 SQIVND (reference sequence). The DNA for the CDR3 is TGTGCCAGTAGTATCCCTGGAACTAGCGGGGGGTGGAACGGGGAGCTGTTTTTT. Translating gives CASSIPGTSGGWNGELFF.

This clonotype has only a few counts. The chain joins TRBV28 to TRBJ2-7; tentatively, D is TRBD2 (6 bases). This CDR3 is 16 amino acids long. CDR1 and CDR2 (germline): MDHEN, SYDVKM. V lost 5 bases and J lost 0, with 17 bases in between. CDR3 bases: TGTGCCAGCAGTACGTTGAATAGCGGATACTCCTACGAGCAGTACTTC. It is translated as CASSTLNSGYSYEQYF.

The J gene is TRBJ2-5, the V gene TRBV6-2 or TRBV6-3; possible D gene TRBD2, 5 bases. The CDR3 consists of 13 residues. Per the germline V gene, CDR1 is MNHEY and CDR2 is SVGEGT. V gave up 10 bases and J gave up 5 bases, with 17 bases separating them. CDR3 sequence (DNA): TGTGCCACCATGATCGGGATGGAGGAGACCCAGTACTTC. Translating it yields CATMIGMEETQYF.

Comments on this clonotype: One junction end disagrees with the germline gene, perhaps due to a read error. The chain is built from TRBV20-1 and TRBJ1-1; 10 bases agree with TRBD1. Germline V lookup: CDR1 DFQATT, CDR2 SNEGSKA (reference sequence). This CDR3 contains 13 residues. The CDR3 sequence: CNARTGGRAEAFF. CDR3 sequence (DNA): TGCAATGCTAGGACAGGGGGACGAGCTGAAGCTTTCTTT.

This clonotype appeared many times. V usage is TRBV29-1 and J usage is TRBJ2-5, with 13 bases aligning to TRBD2. Germline loops: CDR1 SQVTM, CDR2 ANQGSEA. The junction had 3 bases not matched to a gene; V was cut back by 0 bases and J by 2 bases. The CDR3 covers 16 residues. CDR3 DNA: TGCAGCGTTGAAGATATGACTAGCGGGGGGCAAGAGACCCAGTACTTC. Its protein product is CSVEDMTSGGQETQYF.

The chain is built from TRBV6-2 or TRBV6-3 and TRBJ2-7; no clear D gene. This CDR3 region has 15 residues. V lost 7 bases, J lost 0 bases, and 16 bases lay in between. Germline V gene lookup returns CDR1 MNHEY and CDR2 SVGEGT. CDR3 DNA sequence: TGTGCCAGCACTGTTTCGGTCGAGATCTCCTACGAGCAGTACTTC. This gives the protein CASTVSVEISYEQYF.

This clonotype was seen more than once but under ten times. The V and J genes are TRBV20-1 and TRBJ1-5; D gene unclear. Germline V gene lookup returns CDR1 DFQATT and CDR2 SNEGSKA (reference sequence). This CDR3 region has 14 residues. V was trimmed by 2 bases and J by 0 bases, leaving 8 bases between them. This chain's CDR3 is CSARQSFSNQPQHF. The CDR3 nucleotides read TGCAGTGCTAGACAGTCCTTTAGCAATCAGCCCCAGCATTTT.

This clonotype was detected many times. This chain's CDR3 is CASSLLGGELFF. In nucleotides, the CDR3 is TGTGCCAGCAGCTTATTAGGCGGGGAGCTGTTTTTT. This chain links TRBV7-9 with TRBJ2-2; D gene uncertain. Trimming left V 2 bases short and J 7 bases short, with 5 bases between. The CDR3 has 12 amino acids. Germline V gene data show CDR1 as SEHNR and CDR2 as FQNEAQ (reference sequence).